This is a list of T cell receptor beta chains from one sample in a study of CD8+ T cells in alopecia areata. Sequencing was performed with immunoSEQ multiplex PCR; in TCRdb, only in-frame clones are kept and a portion is missing. The table shows over 150,000 clones, with roughly three fifths occurring only once. The sequenced material came from CD8+ T cells sorted from blood. The origin of the receptors is a human donor in good health. CDR3s include the opening cysteine and the closing phenylalanine or tryptophan. A D gene is named only where the DNA matches it firmly. The size of a clone is reported for some rows only, either as once, few or many, or as a class for expanded clones.

J | V | D | size | DNA | CDR3
TRBJ2-2 | TRBV5-6 | - | - | TGTGCCAGCAGCTTGTATGATAACGGGGAGCTGTTTTTT | CASSLYDNGELFF
TRBJ2-3 | TRBV2 | - | - | TGTGCCGGGGAGGGAACAGGGAACACAGATACGCAGTATTTT | CAGEGTGNTDTQYF
TRBJ2-2 | TRBV29-1 | - | - | TGCAGCGTTGAGACGGGCCCCGGGGAGCTGTTTTTT | CSVETGPGELFF
TRBJ2-7 | TRBV27 | - | - | TGTGCCAGCAGCTACGGGAATCAATACGAGCAGTACTTC | CASSYGNQYEQYF
TRBJ2-7 | TRBV29-1 | TRBD1 | - | TGCAGCGTTGAAGATACCCAGGGGGAAGGCTACGAGCAGTACTTC | CSVEDTQGEGYEQYF
TRBJ2-3 | TRBV9 | TRBD2 | - | TGTGCCAGCAGCGTAGCCCCACTAGCGGGAGGAAGGGATACGCAGTATTTT | CASSVAPLAGGRDTQYF
TRBJ2-7 | TRBV7-9 | - | - | TGTGCCAGCAGCCCTGAGGTGAGCCTGGGGGGCTCACACTACGAGCAGTACTTC | CASSPEVSLGGSHYEQYF
TRBJ1-2 | TRBV5-1 | - | - | TGCGCCAGCAGCTCAGGGGTCGCGGATGGCTACACCTTC | CASSSGVADGYTF
TRBJ2-7 | TRBV7-9 | - | - | TGTGCCAGCAGCACCGGGATCTCCTACGAGCAGTACTTC | CASSTGISYEQYF
TRBJ2-2 | TRBV11-2 | - | few | TGTGCCAGCAGCTTAGAGGGGTCAAACACCGGGGAGCTGTTTTTT | CASSLEGSNTGELFF
TRBJ2-5 | TRBV5-6 | TRBD2 | once | TGTGCCAGCAGCTCCGGCGGGGGAGCCGCCGGAGAGACCCAGTACTTC | CASSSGGGAAGETQYF
TRBJ1-1 | TRBV4-1 | - | - | TGCGCCAGCAGCCAAGGTATGAACACTGAAGCTTTCTTT | CASSQGMNTEAFF
TRBJ2-7 | TRBV5-1 | - | few | TGCGCCAGCAGCCCGGACGGAAACTACGAGCAGTACTTC | CASSPDGNYEQYF
TRBJ2-2 | TRBV29-1 | - | few | TGCAGCGTTGGTCGAGACACCGGGGAGCTGTTTTTT | CSVGRDTGELFF
TRBJ1-2 | TRBV5-1 | TRBD1 | - | TGCGCCAGCAGCTTGGGACAGGGGGATGGCTACACCTTC | CASSLGQGDGYTF
TRBJ2-3 | TRBV5-4 | TRBD2 | - | TGTGCCAGCAGCCTTCTAAGCGGGGGAGGTGCAGATACGCAGTATTTT | CASSLLSGGGADTQYF
TRBJ1-1 | TRBV7-9 | - | few | TGTGCCAGCAGCTTAGGGGTGGGGACTGAAGCTTTCTTT | CASSLGVGTEAFF
TRBJ1-2 | TRBV7-9 | - | - | TGTGCCAGCAGCTTAGGAGAGGGGTGGGACTATGGCTACACCTTC | CASSLGEGWDYGYTF
TRBJ2-2 | TRBV6-5 | TRBD2 | few | TGTGCCAGCAGTTCCCGACTAGCGGGGGGCACCGGGGAGCTGTTTTTT | CASSSRLAGGTGELFF
TRBJ2-1 | TRBV19 | - | - | TGTGCCAGTAGTGTTGACATTTACAATGAGCAGTTCTTC | CASSVDIYNEQFF
TRBJ2-7 | TRBV5-6 | TRBD1 | - | TGTGCCAGCAGCTTGGGACAGGGTGCCTACGAGCAGTACTTC | CASSLGQGAYEQYF
TRBJ1-4 | TRBV4-1 | TRBD1 | - | TGCGCCAGCAGCCAAGCTCTCTACCGACAGGGGGGTGAAAAACTGTTTTTT | CASSQALYRQGGEKLFF
TRBJ2-3 | TRBV9 | - | few | TGTGCCAGCAGCGTAGACAGTCGCCGCACAGATACGCAGTATTTT | CASSVDSRRTDTQYF
TRBJ2-1 | TRBV7-7 | - | - | TGTGCCAGCAGCTCCGGGAGCTCCTACAATGAGCAGTTCTTC | CASSSGSSYNEQFF
TRBJ1-1 | TRBV4-1 | - | - | TGCGCCAGCAGCCAAGAGAGGCAGAACACTGAAGCTTTCTTT | CASSQERQNTEAFF
TRBJ1-2 | TRBV9 | - | - | TGTGCCAGCAGCCCCGAGGGAACTTATGGCTACACCTTC | CASSPEGTYGYTF
TRBJ1-1 | TRBV4-1 | - | - | TGCGCCAGCAGCCAGCCGCTCAACACTGAAGCTTTCTTT | CASSQPLNTEAFF
TRBJ1-1 | TRBV7-9 | - | few | TGTGCCAGCAGCTTAAACAGGGTGACTGAAGCTTTCTTT | CASSLNRVTEAFF
TRBJ1-1 | TRBV4-1 | - | few | TGCGCCAGCAGCCAAGCAGGGACACTGAACACTGAAGCTTTCTTT | CASSQAGTLNTEAFF
TRBJ1-1 | TRBV5-1 | - | once | TGCGCCAGCAAGGCGAACAGGGAGGTGGGCACTGAAGCTTTCTTT | CASKANREVGTEAFF
TRBJ1-2 | TRBV5-4 | TRBD1 | - | TGTGCCAGCAGCTGGGTTTCCGGGACAGGGGGTGGCTACACCTTC | CASSWVSGTGGGYTF
TRBJ1-4 | TRBV7-6 | - | - | TGTGCCAGCAGCTTAGGGGATGAAAAACTGTTTTTT | CASSLGDEKLFF
TRBJ2-2 | TRBV7-9 | - | few | TGTGCCAGCAGCGAGCCCAAAATTGCCGGGGAGCTGTTTTTT | CASSEPKIAGELFF
TRBJ1-5 | TRBV5-1 | TRBD1 | - | TGCGCCAGCAGCCTGGGTCAAGGGGGCCCCAATCAGCCCCAGCATTTT | CASSLGQGGPNQPQHF
TRBJ2-1 | TRBV27 | TRBD2 | once | TGTGCCAGCAGCCCCGAGCGGGGGGATTACAATGAACAGTTCTTC | CASSPERGDYNEQFF